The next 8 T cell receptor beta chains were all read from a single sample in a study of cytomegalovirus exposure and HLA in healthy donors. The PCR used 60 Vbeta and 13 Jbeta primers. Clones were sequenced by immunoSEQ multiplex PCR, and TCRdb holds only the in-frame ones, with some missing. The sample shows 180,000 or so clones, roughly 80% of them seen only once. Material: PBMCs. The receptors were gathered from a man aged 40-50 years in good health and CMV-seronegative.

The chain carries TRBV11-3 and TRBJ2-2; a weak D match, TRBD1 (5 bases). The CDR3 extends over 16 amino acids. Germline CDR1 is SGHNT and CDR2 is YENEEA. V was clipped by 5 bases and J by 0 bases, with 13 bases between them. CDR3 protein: CASSPTRVPNTGELFF. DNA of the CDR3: TGTGCCAGCAGCCCGACCAGGGTTCCGAACACCGGGGAGCTGTTTTTT. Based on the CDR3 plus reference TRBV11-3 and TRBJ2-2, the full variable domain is EAGVVQSPRYKIIEKKQPVAFWCNPISGHNTLYWYLQNLGQGPELLIRYENEEAVDDSQLPKDRFSAERLKGVDSTLKIQPAELGDSAVYLCASSPTRVPNTGELFFGEGSRLTVL.

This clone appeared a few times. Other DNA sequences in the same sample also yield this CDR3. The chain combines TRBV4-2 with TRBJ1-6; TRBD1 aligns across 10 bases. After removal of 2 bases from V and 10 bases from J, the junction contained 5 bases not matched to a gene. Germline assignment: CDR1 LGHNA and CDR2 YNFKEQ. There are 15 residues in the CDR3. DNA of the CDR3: TGTGCCAGCAGCCAATCGGGGACAGGGGTATCACCCCTCCACTTT. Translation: CASSQSGTGVSPLHF.

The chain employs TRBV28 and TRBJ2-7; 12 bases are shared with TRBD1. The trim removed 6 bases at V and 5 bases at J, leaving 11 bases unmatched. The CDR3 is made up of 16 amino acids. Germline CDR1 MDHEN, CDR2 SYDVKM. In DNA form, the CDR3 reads TGTGCCAGCAGCGAAATAAGGGACAGGGGGCTCGACGAGCAGTACTTC. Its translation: CASSEIRDRGLDEQYF.

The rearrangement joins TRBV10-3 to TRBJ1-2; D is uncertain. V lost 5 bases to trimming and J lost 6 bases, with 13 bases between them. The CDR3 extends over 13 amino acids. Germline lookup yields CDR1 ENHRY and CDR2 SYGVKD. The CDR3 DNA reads TGTGCCATCAGTAGGACTCTCGGGGATGGCTACACCTTC. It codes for CAISRTLGDGYTF.

CDR3 nucleotides: TGCAGCGGAAGACAGGGCCGTACCGGGGAGCTGTTTTTT. This gives the protein CSGRQGRTGELFF. The gene calls are TRBV29-1 and TRBJ2-2, with 7 bases that match TRBD1. The V gene end was trimmed by 7 bases and the J gene end by 5 bases; junction bases not matched to a gene: 7. CDR3 length: 13 amino acids. Germline lookup yields CDR1 SQVTM and CDR2 ANQGSEA.

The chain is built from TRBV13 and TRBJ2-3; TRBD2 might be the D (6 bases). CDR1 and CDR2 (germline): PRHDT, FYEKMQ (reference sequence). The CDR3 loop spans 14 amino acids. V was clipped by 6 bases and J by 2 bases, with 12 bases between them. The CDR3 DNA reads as TGTGCCAGCAGTCGGGACTTTGTCACAGATACGCAGTATTTT. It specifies CASSRDFVTDTQYF.

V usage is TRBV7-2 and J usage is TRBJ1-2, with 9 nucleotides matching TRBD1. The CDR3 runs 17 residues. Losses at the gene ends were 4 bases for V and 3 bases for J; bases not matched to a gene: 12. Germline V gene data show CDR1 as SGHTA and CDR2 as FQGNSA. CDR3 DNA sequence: TGTGCCAGCAGCTCGGGACAGGGTCCGATAAACTACTATGGCTACACCTTC. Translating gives CASSSGQGPINYYGYTF.

The CDR3 nucleotides read TGTGCCAGCAGCTTACTAGCGGGAGGAGGCAATGAGCAGTTCTTC. The encoded protein is CASSLLAGGGNEQFF. This chain links TRBV5-4 with TRBJ2-1; TRBD2 matches at 12 bases. Germline lookup yields CDR1 SGHNT and CDR2 YYREEE (reference sequence). Trimming removed 2 bases from V and 6 bases from J; junction bases left unmatched: 3. The length of the CDR3 is 15 residues.